A single sample gave rise to the 25 T cell receptor beta chains below, sequenced in a study of T cell changes during pregnancy in multiple sclerosis. The repertoire was sequenced with immunoSEQ multiplex PCR; TCRdb's copy has only in-frame clones and lacks some. The table shows tens of thousands of clones, with around 94% occurring only once. This material consisted of CD8+ T cells from peripheral blood mononuclear cells, taken before pregnancy. The receptors originated from a female donor with multiple sclerosis, enrolled in a pregnancy study.

V is TRBV28 and J is TRBJ1-2; tentative D call: TRBD1 (5 bases). Germline V gene sequence: CDR1 MDHEN, CDR2 SYDVKM. The CDR3 has 13 residues. V was cut by 5 bases and J by 4 bases, with 11 bases left in between. The CDR3 here is CASSPRDFYGYTF. CDR3 DNA: TGTGCCAGCAGTCCCAGGGATTTCTATGGCTACACCTTC.

This clone was seen a single time. The rearrangement joins TRBV29-1 to TRBJ2-1, with D possibly matching TRBD1 (6 bases). The V gene's germline CDR1 is SQVTM and CDR2 ANQGSEA. The CDR3 is made up of 13 amino acids. Trimming left V 4 bases short and J 4 bases short, with 11 bases between. The CDR3 DNA follows: TGCAGCGTTGGACAGGTTTCATACAATGAGCAGTTCTTC. This translates into CSVGQVSYNEQFF.

The chain uses TRBV5-4 and TRBJ2-1, with TRBD2 matching 15 bases. The junction had 1 base not matched to a gene; V was cut back by 3 bases and J by 6 bases. Per germline, CDR1 SGHNT and CDR2 YYREEE (reference sequence). CDR3 length equals 15 residues. CDR3 nucleotides: TGTGCCAGCAGCTGGGGACTAGCGGGAGGCAATGAGCAGTTCTTC. Its protein is CASSWGLAGGNEQFF.

The V call is TRBV4-3, the J call TRBJ2-1, with 8 bases that match TRBD1. This CDR3 has 17 residues. Germline CDR1 and CDR2: LGHNA and YSLEER. V shed 4 bases and J 1 base; nucleotides not matched to a gene: 9. The CDR3 reads CASSPGQAFGSYNEQFF. DNA of the CDR3: TGCGCCAGCAGCCCGGGACAGGCCTTCGGATCCTACAATGAGCAGTTCTTC.

This clone was seen only once. This chain joins TRBV7-6 and TRBJ1-2; 12 bases are shared with TRBD1. The V gene's germline CDR1 is SGHVS and CDR2 FNYEAQ. Unmatched junction bases numbered 16, after V lost 4 bases and J lost 4 bases. The CDR3 is made up of 19 amino acids. This CDR3 reads CASSSGFRDRGPASYGYTF. The CDR3 DNA follows: TGTGCCAGCAGCTCCGGATTCCGGGACAGGGGGCCCGCTAGCTATGGCTACACCTTC.

V and J are TRBV28 and TRBJ1-1; 8 bases fit TRBD1. This CDR3 has 12 amino acids. Per the germline V gene, CDR1 is MDHEN and CDR2 is SYDVKM. With V trimmed by 6 bases and J by 6 bases, 3 bases remained unmatched. The CDR3 region has the DNA TGTGCCAGCAGCCTACAGGGGGCTGAAGCTTTCTTT. Protein: CASSLQGAEAFF.

The chain joins TRBV7-2 to TRBJ2-1, with 10 bases identical to TRBD2. Trimming took 3 bases from V and 4 from J; bases not matched to a gene: 3. Germline CDR1 is SGHTA and CDR2 is FQGNSA. CDR3 size: 15 residues. DNA of the CDR3: TGTGCCAGCAGCTTCGGACTAGCGGCATACAATGAGCAGTTCTTC. Residues: CASSFGLAAYNEQFF. The complete variable domain, with remaining parts taken from reference TRBV7-2 and TRBJ2-1, reads GAGVSQSPSNKVTEKGKDVELRCDPISGHTALYWYRQSLGQGLEFLIYFQGNSAPDKSGLPSDRFSAERTGGSVSTLTIQRTQQEDSAVYLCASSFGLAAYNEQFFGPGTRLTVL.

This sequence joins TRBV19 and TRBJ2-7; a possible D gene is TRBD1 (5 bases). Trimming stripped 6 bases from V and 3 bases from J, with 12 bases between. Germline values: CDR1 LNHDA, CDR2 SQIVND (reference sequence). This CDR3 has 13 amino acids. The CDR3 loop reads CASSPTVSYEQYF. For the CDR3, the DNA is TGTGCCAGTAGCCCGACAGTGAGCTACGAGCAGTACTTC.

The chain carries TRBV7-2 and TRBJ2-5; D may be TRBD2 (6 bases). Per germline, CDR1 SGHTA and CDR2 FQGNSA. Trimming left V 4 bases short and J 5 bases short, with 26 bases between. The CDR3 has 18 residues. The CDR3 DNA reads as TGTGCCAGCAGCTCCCGTGTCACTAGCTCACCCTCGGGGGAGACCCAGTACTTC. This sequence encodes CASSSRVTSSPSGETQYF.

This rearrangement joins TRBV6-1 to TRBJ2-7; TRBD2 aligns across 8 bases. J gave up 0 bases and V 8 bases, and 6 bases lay outside the gene matches. This CDR3 spans 14 amino acids. The germline V gene has CDR1 MNHNS and CDR2 SASEGT. The CDR3 here is CASFERGSSYEQYF. In nucleotides, the CDR3 is TGTGCCAGCTTTGAGCGGGGGAGCTCCTACGAGCAGTACTTC.

The rearrangement links TRBV27 to TRBJ2-1; the D is unclear. The CDR3 spans 13 residues. CDR1 is MNHEY and CDR2 is SMNVEV in the germline V gene (reference sequence). V was clipped by 2 bases and J by 6 bases, with 8 bases between them. CDR3 coding DNA: TGTGCCAGCAGTTTAGCAGGTATCAATGAGCAGTTCTTC. Its translation is CASSLAGINEQFF.

This chain connects TRBV5-8 to TRBJ1-1; D might be TRBD1 (6 bases). The CDR3 length is 14 residues. CDR1 is SGHTS, CDR2 YDEGEE, per germline. Trimming took 6 bases from V and 4 from J, leaving 16 bases between them. CDR3 nucleotides: TGTGCCAGCACCCTTGGGGGCGCGGGCACTGAAGCTTTCTTT. It specifies CASTLGGAGTEAFF.

The chain uses TRBV19 and TRBJ1-4, with 8 bases that match TRBD1. J was trimmed by 8 bases and V by 5 bases; bases with no gene match: 7. The CDR3 runs to 14 residues. Looked up from germline, CDR1 is LNHDA and CDR2 is SQIVND (reference sequence). The CDR3 reads CASSLAGGQEKLFF. The CDR3 DNA follows: TGTGCCAGTAGTCTGGCAGGGGGCCAAGAAAAACTGTTTTTT. The whole variable domain, remainder taken from reference TRBV19 and TRBJ1-4, is DGGITQSPKYLFRKEGQNVTLSCEQNLNHDAMYWYRQDPGQGLRLIYYSQIVNDFQKGDIAEGYSVSREKKESFPLTVTSAQKNPTAFYLCASSLAGGQEKLFFGSGTQLSVL.

This chain connects TRBV27 to TRBJ2-7; 11 bases line up with TRBD1. This CDR3 region has 14 residues. From germline, CDR1 is MNHEY and CDR2 SMNVEV (reference sequence). The junction had 3 bases not matched to a gene; V was cut back by 5 bases and J by 3 bases. CDR3 DNA sequence: TGTGCCAGCAGTCCGGGGACAGGGGGCTACGAGCAGTACTTC. Amino acids: CASSPGTGGYEQYF.

J is TRBJ2-3 and V is TRBV30; 9 nucleotides align to TRBD1. Germline values: CDR1 GTSNPN, CDR2 SVGIG (reference sequence). V was clipped by 4 bases and J by 2 bases; unmatched bases: 4. This CDR3 is built from 14 residues. CDR3 loop: CAWTGTGNTDTQYF. The CDR3 DNA reads TGTGCCTGGACAGGGACAGGGAACACAGATACGCAGTATTTT.

The chain recombines TRBV6-1 with TRBJ1-4; no clear D. The CDR3 contains 15 residues. V shed 0 bases and J shed 8 bases, with 13 bases lying between them. CDR1 is MNHNS, CDR2 SASEGT, per germline. This CDR3 is CASSEAHGGGEKLFF. In nucleotides, the CDR3 is TGTGCCAGCAGTGAAGCGCATGGAGGAGGCGAAAAACTGTTTTTT.

The chain uses TRBV4-1 and TRBJ1-1; 8 nucleotides line up with TRBD1. Germline V gene lookup returns CDR1 MGHRA and CDR2 YSYEKL. CDR3 length: 16 residues. Trimming removed 3 bases from V and 2 bases from J; junction bases left unmatched: 8. This chain's CDR3 is CASSHPRQGINTEAFF. CDR3 nucleotide sequence: TGCGCCAGCAGCCACCCTAGACAGGGGATAAACACTGAAGCTTTCTTT.

This chain connects TRBV27 to TRBJ2-7; TRBD1 agrees at 7 bases. The CDR3 covers 14 residues. Looked up from germline, CDR1 is MNHEY and CDR2 is SMNVEV (reference sequence). With 2 bases clipped from V and 2 bases from J, the junction kept 3 bases outside the gene matches. The CDR3 reads CASSLIGGPYEQYF. CDR3 nucleotide sequence: TGTGCCAGCAGTTTAATAGGGGGCCCCTACGAGCAGTACTTC.

The chain carries TRBV20-1 and TRBJ1-1; D call uncertain. V was trimmed by 3 bases and J by 10 bases, leaving 12 bases between them. Per germline, CDR1 DFQATT and CDR2 SNEGSKA (reference sequence). The CDR3 is 11 amino acids. The CDR3 coding sequence is TGCAGTGCTAGGTTGGCGGCGCTAGCTTTCTTT. Translated: CSARLAALAFF.

This clone appeared once. The gene calls are TRBV5-1 and TRBJ2-7; 9 nucleotides line up with TRBD1. Germline-derived CDR1 and CDR2 are SGHRS and YFSETQ. The CDR3 is made up of 15 amino acids. V lost 2 bases to trimming and J lost 0 bases; unmatched junction nucleotides: 3. This chain's CDR3 is CASSLGQGLSYEQYF. The DNA of the CDR3 is TGCGCCAGCAGCTTAGGACAGGGGCTCTCCTACGAGCAGTACTTC. Full variable domain (rest looked up from reference TRBV5-1 and TRBJ2-7): KAGVTQTPRYLIKTRGQQVTLSCSPISGHRSVSWYQQTPGQGLQFLFEYFSETQRNKGNFPGRFSGRQFSNSRSEMNVSTLELGDSALYLCASSLGQGLSYEQYFGPGTRLTVT.

This clone showed up just once. V is TRBV7-8 and J is TRBJ2-1, with 10 bases fitting TRBD2. This CDR3 has 17 amino acids. Germline V lookup: CDR1 SGHVS, CDR2 FQNEAQ. Trimming at V came to 5 bases and at J to 0 bases, leaving 7 bases not matched to a gene. Here the CDR3 DNA reads TGTGCCAGCAGCCCCGGACTAGCGGTGAGCTCCTACAATGAGCAGTTCTTC. It yields the protein CASSPGLAVSSYNEQFF.

The V call is TRBV15, the J call TRBJ2-1; 12 bases match TRBD1. Trimming removed 5 bases from V and 9 bases from J; junction bases left unmatched: 8. CDR3 length: 15 amino acids. CDR1 and CDR2 (germline): LNHNV, YYDKDF (reference sequence). CDR3 coding DNA: TGTGCCACCAGCGGACCCGGGACAGGGGGCTTTGAGCAGTTCTTC. Its translation: CATSGPGTGGFEQFF.

CDR3 protein: CASSPKGTGYPYEQYF. In DNA, the CDR3 is TGTGCCAGCAGTCCCAAGGGGACAGGGTATCCCTACGAGCAGTACTTC. The chain links TRBV2 to TRBJ2-7, with 9 bases fitting TRBD1. This CDR3 has 16 residues. Germline V gene lookup returns CDR1 SNHLY and CDR2 FYNNEI. The junction had 10 bases not matched to a gene; V was cut back by 5 bases and J by 2 bases.

This clone was counted a single time. The rearrangement joins TRBV19 to TRBJ2-2; possibly TRBD1 for D (5 bases). This CDR3 region has 12 residues. V was shortened by 10 bases and J by 6 bases, with 12 bases between the two germline ends. Germline V gene data show CDR1 as LNHDA and CDR2 as SQIVND (reference sequence). The chain's CDR3 is CATPGLAGELFF. The CDR3 DNA sequence: TGTGCCACCCCAGGGTTGGCCGGGGAGCTGTTTTTT.

The V and J genes are TRBV6-5 and TRBJ1-2, with D uncertain. Per germline, CDR1 MNHEY and CDR2 SVGAGI. The CDR3 sequence is 13 residues long. Trimming pared 5 bases from V and 2 bases from J, leaving 9 bases between. The CDR3 spells CASSLGLNYGYTF. CDR3 DNA: TGTGCCAGCAGTCTGGGCCTAAACTATGGCTACACCTTC.